A selection of T cell receptor beta chains follows, all from one sample in a study of cytomegalovirus exposure and HLA in healthy donors. Produced via immunoSEQ multiplex PCR; TCRdb's table is partial and in-frame only. The table lists a few hundred thousand clones, about nine tenths of them singletons, with under 0.9% in the top ten. Sequences were obtained from PBMCs. The receptors stem from a woman younger than 35 in good health and CMV-seronegative. Each CDR3 is given with its conserved first and last residue. The order of the fields is V gene, J gene, D gene, clone size, CDR3 protein, CDR3 DNA. A D gene is named only where the DNA matches it firmly. Clone size is not always given. Where it is, it says once, few, many or a class for expanded clones.

TRBV14	TRBJ2-1	TRBD1	.	CASSQVGDRRYNEQFF	TGTGCCAGCAGCCAAGTCGGGGACAGGCGATACAATGAGCAGTTCTTC
TRBV10-3	TRBJ2-2	TRBD1	once	CAISDRAIGELFF	TGTGCCATCAGCGACAGGGCGATCGGGGAGCTGTTTTTT
TRBV5-1	TRBJ2-2	.	.	CASSPRGTGELFF	TGCGCCAGCAGCCCCAGGGGAACCGGGGAGCTGTTTTTT
TRBV6-5	TRBJ1-3	.	once	CASSYIPPGKANTIYF	TGTGCCAGCAGTTACATCCCGCCAGGGAAAGCAAACACCATATATTTT
TRBV2	TRBJ2-3	TRBD2	.	CASRPSSGGVINTQYF	TGTGCCAGCAGGCCTTCTAGCGGGGGGGTGATAAATACGCAGTATTTT
TRBV28	TRBJ1-2	TRBD1	once	CASSPHRTGGYGYTF	TGTGCCAGCAGTCCCCACCGGACAGGGGGATATGGCTACACCTTC
TRBV28	TRBJ2-7	TRBD1	.	CASGGQGSYEQYF	TGTGCCAGCGGAGGACAGGGGTCCTACGAGCAGTACTTC
TRBV7-2	TRBJ2-3	.	once	CASKSVNTDTQYF	TGTGCCAGCAAGAGCGTTAACACAGATACGCAGTATTTT
TRBV9	TRBJ2-5	TRBD2	.	CASSVATKTSGTFQETQYF	TGTGCCAGCAGCGTAGCTACTAAGACTAGCGGGACTTTTCAAGAGACCCAGTACTTC
TRBV18	TRBJ2-7	TRBD1	.	CASSPGTGGGYEQYF	TGTGCCAGCTCACCCGGGACAGGGGGTGGTTACGAGCAGTACTTC
TRBV9	TRBJ1-1	.	.	CASSVSGVGTEAFF	TGTGCCAGCAGCGTGTCAGGGGTAGGCACTGAAGCTTTCTTT
TRBV5-6	TRBJ2-3	.	.	CASSLARQSLLTDTQYF	TGTGCCAGCAGCTTGGCTAGACAGTCCCTTCTAACAGATACGCAGTATTTT
TRBV7-2	TRBJ2-7	.	.	CASSLDSGQYF	TGTGCCAGCAGCTTAGATTCGGGGCAGTACTTC
TRBV7-9	TRBJ2-1	.	.	CACGPYSYNEQFF	TGTGCATGTGGGCCGTACTCCTACAATGAGCAGTTCTTC
TRBV2	TRBJ1-1	.	.	CASSETGSTEAFF	TGTGCCAGCAGTGAAACGGGGAGCACTGAAGCTTTCTTT
TRBV5-5	TRBJ2-7	TRBD2	.	CASSGRASGRGNYEQYF	TGTGCCAGCAGCGGTCGGGCTAGCGGGAGGGGTAACTACGAGCAGTACTTC
TRBV28	TRBJ1-6	.	once	CASSLYGIEYSPLHF	TGTGCCAGCAGTCTTTACGGGATAGAGTATTCACCCCTCCACTTT
TRBV27	TRBJ2-1	.	.	CASSVWGHVPEQFF	TGTGCCAGCAGTGTTTGGGGCCATGTCCCTGAGCAGTTCTTC
TRBV5-1	TRBJ2-2	.	.	CASSSRANTGELFF	TGCGCCAGCAGCTCCAGGGCGAACACCGGGGAGCTGTTTTTT
TRBV27	TRBJ1-5	.	.	CASTPGDPNQPQHF	TGTGCCAGCACTCCCGGGGATCCAAATCAGCCCCAGCATTTT
TRBV18	TRBJ2-3	.	once	CASSPLLEIDTQYF	TGTGCCAGCTCACCGTTACTAGAAATAGATACGCAGTATTTT
TRBV1	TRBJ2-7	.	.	CTSKGLAGLPGTYEQYF	TGCACCAGCAAGGGGCTAGCGGGTCTCCCGGGGACCTACGAGCAGTACTTC
TRBV19	TRBJ1-2	.	.	CASKNRDYGYTF	TGTGCCAGTAAAAACCGCGACTATGGCTACACCTTC
TRBV6-5	TRBJ1-1	.	.	CASLHGQEGNTEAFF	TGTGCCAGCCTCCATGGCCAGGAGGGAAACACTGAAGCTTTCTTT
TRBV2	TRBJ2-1	TRBD1	once	CASSERGQHNEQFF	TGTGCCAGCAGTGAGAGGGGACAGCACAATGAGCAGTTCTTC
TRBV30	TRBJ1-5	.	.	CAWSLSGVQPQHF	TGTGCCTGGAGTCTTTCGGGTGTTCAGCCCCAGCATTTT
TRBV28	TRBJ2-5	.	once	CASSPIGETKTQYF	TGTGCCAGCAGCCCCATAGGAGAGACTAAGACCCAGTACTTC
TRBV21-1	TRBJ1-2	.	.	CASSRGQGGPGYTF	TGTGCCAGCAGCCGAGGACAGGGGGGCCCTGGCTACACCTTC
TRBV7-8	TRBJ2-7	.	.	CASSLMGGSYEQYF	TGTGCCAGCAGCTTAATGGGGGGTTCCTACGAGCAGTACTTC
TRBV9	TRBJ1-1	.	.	CASSVEVEGMNTEAFF	TGTGCCAGCAGCGTAGAAGTGGAGGGGATGAACACTGAAGCTTTCTTT
TRBV2	TRBJ2-7	TRBD2	.	CASRTGASGSYEQYF	TGTGCCAGCAGGACTGGGGCTAGCGGGTCCTACGAGCAGTACTTC
TRBV25-1	TRBJ1-1	TRBD1	.	CASSGRGHVRDAEAFF	TGTGCCAGCAGTGGCAGGGGGCACGTTAGAGACGCTGAAGCTTTCTTT
TRBV18	TRBJ1-2	TRBD1	.	CASSLGQGVEYGYTF	TGTGCCAGCTCCCTTGGACAGGGCGTGGAGTATGGCTACACCTTC
TRBV9	TRBJ1-1	.	once	CASSPPIAGKSEAFF	TGTGCCAGCAGCCCCCCAATTGCAGGCAAATCGGAAGCTTTCTTT
TRBV27	TRBJ1-5	.	.	CASSPLQGNQPQHF	TGTGCCAGCAGCCCACTACAGGGCAATCAGCCCCAGCATTTT
TRBV15	TRBJ2-1	.	.	CATSRVQGGREQFF	TGTGCCACCAGCAGAGTACAGGGCGGACGTGAGCAGTTCTTC
TRBV6-5	TRBJ1-6	TRBD1	.	CASRLDRGYNSPLHF	TGTGCCAGCAGGCTGGACAGGGGCTATAATTCACCCCTCCACTTT
TRBV6-1	TRBJ2-1	TRBD2	.	CASSGSGYNEQFF	TGTGCCAGCAGTGGTAGCGGGTACAATGAGCAGTTCTTC
TRBV13	TRBJ2-2	.	.	CASSSFHDSPNTGELFF	TGTGCCAGCAGCTCCTTTCACGACTCGCCTAACACCGGGGAGCTGTTTTTT
TRBV28	TRBJ1-1	.	.	CATSRQQAANTEAFF	TGTGCCACCTCACGACAACAGGCAGCGAACACTGAAGCTTTCTTT
TRBV7-9	TRBJ2-7	.	.	CASSRSYEQYF	TGTGCCAGCAGCCGTTCCTACGAGCAGTACTTC
TRBV27	TRBJ2-7	.	.	CASSLARNSYEQYF	TGTGCCAGCAGTTTAGCTAGAAACTCCTACGAGCAGTACTTC
TRBV29-1	TRBJ2-3	.	.	CSGDPGDTQYF	TGCAGCGGAGACCCAGGAGATACGCAGTATTTT
TRBV4-2	TRBJ2-3	TRBD2	.	CASSQDLASGGVLGKTDTQYF	TGTGCCAGCAGCCAAGATCTGGCTAGCGGGGGGGTATTGGGTAAGACAGATACGCAGTATTTT
TRBV27	TRBJ2-7	.	few	CASSFGGPSYEQYF	TGTGCCAGCAGTTTCGGGGGTCCCTCCTACGAGCAGTACTTC
TRBV4-2	TRBJ1-6	.	.	CASSQTGSSIDSPLHF	TGTGCCAGCAGCCAAACAGGGTCGAGCATTGATTCACCCCTCCACTTT